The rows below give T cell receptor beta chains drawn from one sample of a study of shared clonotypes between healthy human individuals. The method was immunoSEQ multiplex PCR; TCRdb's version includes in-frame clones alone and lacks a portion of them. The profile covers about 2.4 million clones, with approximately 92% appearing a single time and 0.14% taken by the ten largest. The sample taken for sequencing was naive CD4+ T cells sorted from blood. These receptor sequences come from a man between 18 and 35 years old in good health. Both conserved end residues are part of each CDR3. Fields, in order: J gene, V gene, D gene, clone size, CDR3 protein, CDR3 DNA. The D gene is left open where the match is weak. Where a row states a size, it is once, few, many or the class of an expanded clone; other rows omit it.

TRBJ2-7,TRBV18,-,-,CASSRVGLAKTYEQYF,TGTGCCAGCTCTCGAGTTGGGCTAGCAAAGACTTACGAGCAGTACTTC
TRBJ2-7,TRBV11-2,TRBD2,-,CASSLAGGMSQYF,TGTGCCAGCAGCTTAGCGGGGGGGATGTCTCAGTACTTC
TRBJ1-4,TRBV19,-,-,CASSITGPTNEKLFF,TGTGCCAGTAGTATCACAGGGCCAACTAATGAAAAACTGTTTTTT
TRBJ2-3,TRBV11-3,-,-,CASSPRGTDTQYF,TGTGCCAGCAGCCCCAGGGGCACAGATACGCAGTATTTT
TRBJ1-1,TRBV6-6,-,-,CASSYSAGRMNTEAFF,TGTGCCAGCAGTTACTCTGCAGGCCGCATGAACACTGAAGCTTTCTTT
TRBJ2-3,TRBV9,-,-,CASTRTGGQTGTDTQYF,TGTGCCAGCACCCGTACCGGAGGACAAACCGGCACAGATACGCAGTATTTT
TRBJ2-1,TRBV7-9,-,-,CASSLSERGLRDEQFF,TGTGCCAGCAGCTTATCTGAGAGGGGACTGAGGGATGAGCAGTTCTTC
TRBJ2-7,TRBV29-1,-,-,CSGNRESHEQYF,TGCAGCGGGAACAGGGAATCCCACGAGCAGTACTTC
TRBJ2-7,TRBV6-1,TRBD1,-,CASSRDRGFYEQYF,TGTGCCAGCAGCAGGGACAGGGGGTTTTACGAGCAGTACTTC
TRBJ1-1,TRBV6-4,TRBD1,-,CASSRTGGVNTEAFF,TGTGCCAGCAGCCGGACAGGGGGAGTGAACACTGAAGCTTTCTTT
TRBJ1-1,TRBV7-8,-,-,CASSLDRNTEAFF,TGTGCCAGCAGCTTAGATAGAAACACTGAAGCTTTCTTT
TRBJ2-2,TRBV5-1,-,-,CASSLTPSNTGELFF,TGCGCCAGCAGCTTGACACCTTCTAACACCGGGGAGCTGTTTTTT
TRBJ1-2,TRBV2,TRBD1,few,CASSEAAGGSGYTF,TGTGCCAGCAGTGAAGCGGCAGGGGGATCAGGCTACACCTTC
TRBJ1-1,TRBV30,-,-,CAWAGLNTEAFF,TGTGCCTGGGCTGGGCTGAACACTGAAGCTTTCTTT
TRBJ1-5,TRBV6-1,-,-,CASRSGTYSNQPQHF,TGTGCCAGCCGATCCGGGACATACAGCAATCAGCCCCAGCATTTT
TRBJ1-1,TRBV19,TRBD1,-,CASSHRGTEAFF,TGTGCCAGTAGTCACAGGGGCACTGAAGCTTTCTTT
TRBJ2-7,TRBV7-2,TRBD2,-,CASSLFSGGSYEQYF,TGTGCCAGCAGTTTATTTAGCGGGGGCTCCTACGAGCAGTACTTC
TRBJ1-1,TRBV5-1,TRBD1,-,CASSLVQGVITEAFF,TGCGCCAGCAGCTTGGTACAGGGGGTTATCACTGAAGCTTTCTTT
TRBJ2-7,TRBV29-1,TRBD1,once,CSVAGGVGSEQYF,TGCAGCGTTGCAGGGGGCGTAGGCTCCGAGCAGTACTTC
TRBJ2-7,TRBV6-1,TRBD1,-,CASEAGTATYEQYF,TGTGCCTCAGAGGCAGGGACAGCCACCTACGAGCAGTACTTC
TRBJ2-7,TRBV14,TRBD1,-,CASSLGQGALYEQYF,TGTGCCAGCAGCCTTGGACAGGGGGCCCTGTACGAGCAGTACTTC
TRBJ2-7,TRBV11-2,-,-,CASSYDYEQYF,TGTGCCAGCAGCTATGACTACGAGCAGTACTTC
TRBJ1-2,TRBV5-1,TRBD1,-,CASSRDRSSYGYTF,TGCGCCAGCAGCCGGGACAGGAGTAGCTATGGCTACACCTTC
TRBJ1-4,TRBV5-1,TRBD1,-,CASSARGQGLNEKLFF,TGCGCCAGCAGCGCGCGCGGACAGGGTCTTAATGAAAAACTGTTTTTT
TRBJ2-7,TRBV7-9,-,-,CASSLGLRQGIYEQYF,TGTGCCAGCAGCTTAGGGCTGCGGCAGGGAATCTACGAGCAGTACTTC
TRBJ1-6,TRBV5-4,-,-,CASSSGQLSSYNSPLHF,TGTGCCAGCAGCTCCGGACAGCTAAGCTCCTATAATTCACCCCTCCACTTT
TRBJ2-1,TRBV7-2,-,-,CASSLRARGGDEQFF,TGTGCCAGCAGCTTACGGGCCAGGGGAGGTGATGAGCAGTTCTTC
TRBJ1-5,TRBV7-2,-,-,CASSLAFDSNQPQHF,TGTGCCAGCAGCTTAGCATTCGACAGCAATCAGCCCCAGCATTTT
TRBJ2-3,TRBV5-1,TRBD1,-,CASSRDSTPDTQYF,TGCGCCAGCAGCCGGGACAGCACCCCGGATACGCAGTATTTT
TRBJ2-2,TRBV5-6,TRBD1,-,CASSLTGVPDGELFF,TGTGCCAGCAGCTTAACAGGGGTTCCCGACGGGGAGCTGTTTTTT
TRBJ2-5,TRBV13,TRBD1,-,CASSDTGGKQTQYF,TGTGCCAGCAGCGATACAGGGGGCAAACAGACCCAGTACTTC
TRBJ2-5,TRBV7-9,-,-,CASSSGGPRSQETQYF,TGTGCCAGCAGCTCCGGTGGGCCAAGGTCGCAAGAGACCCAGTACTTC
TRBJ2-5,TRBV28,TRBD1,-,CASSPSAGGGETQYF,TGTGCCAGCAGTCCTTCAGCAGGGGGCGGAGAGACCCAGTACTTC
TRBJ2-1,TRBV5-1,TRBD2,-,CASSRGLAGDNEQFF,TGCGCCAGCAGCCGGGGACTAGCGGGTGACAATGAGCAGTTCTTC
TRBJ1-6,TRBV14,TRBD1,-,CASSQVQGAISPLHF,TGTGCCAGCAGCCAAGTACAGGGGGCAATTTCACCCCTCCACTTT
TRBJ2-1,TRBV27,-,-,CASSLLRTETNQNNEQFF,TGTGCCAGCAGTTTACTTCGAACAGAGACCAATCAGAACAATGAGCAGTTCTTC
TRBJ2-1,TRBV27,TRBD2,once,CASYQYRTSGYNEQFF,TGTGCCAGCTACCAATATCGGACTAGCGGATACAATGAGCAGTTCTTC
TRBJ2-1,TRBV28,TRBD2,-,CASSDQGWGGRTYNEQFF,TGTGCCAGCAGTGATCAGGGGTGGGGCGGGAGGACTTACAATGAGCAGTTCTTC
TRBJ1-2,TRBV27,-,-,CASSLRGGTNYGYTF,TGTGCCAGCAGTTTAAGAGGAGGGACTAACTATGGCTACACCTTC
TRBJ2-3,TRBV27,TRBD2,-,CASRLAGGTRRTDTQYF,TGTGCCAGCCGACTAGCGGGGGGGACCCGACGCACAGATACGCAGTATTTT
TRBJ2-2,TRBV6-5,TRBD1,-,CASSYDRGTGELFF,TGTGCCAGCAGTTACGACAGGGGAACCGGGGAGCTGTTTTTT
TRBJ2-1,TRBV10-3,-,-,CAISEPLVGREQFF,TGTGCCATCAGTGAGCCCCTAGTAGGTCGTGAGCAGTTCTTC
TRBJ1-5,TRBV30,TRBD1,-,CAWAGQGNQPQHF,TGTGCCTGGGCCGGACAGGGAAATCAGCCCCAGCATTTT
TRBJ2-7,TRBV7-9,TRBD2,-,CASSPPSGRAFYEQYF,TGTGCCAGCAGCCCACCTAGCGGGAGGGCCTTCTACGAGCAGTACTTC
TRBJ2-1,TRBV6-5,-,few,CSAGREQFF,TGTTCCGCCGGGCGTGAGCAGTTCTTC
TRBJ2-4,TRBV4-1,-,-,CASSQDGQELKGKNIQYF,TGCGCCAGCAGCCAAGACGGGCAGGAACTAAAGGGGAAAAACATTCAGTACTTC
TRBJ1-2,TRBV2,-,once,CASTRDGANYGYTF,TGTGCCAGCACCCGGGACGGCGCTAACTATGGCTACACCTTC
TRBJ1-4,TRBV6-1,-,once,CASSEATTLSATNEKLFF,TGTGCCAGCAGTGAAGCGACCACACTATCTGCAACTAATGAAAAACTGTTTTTT
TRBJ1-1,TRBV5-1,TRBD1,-,CASRPKLRGRGDTEAFF,TGCGCCAGCCGTCCTAAACTCAGGGGGCGCGGGGACACTGAAGCTTTCTTT
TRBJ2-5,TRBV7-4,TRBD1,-,CASSFSRQGQETQYF,TGTGCCAGCAGCTTCTCCAGACAGGGACAAGAGACCCAGTACTTC
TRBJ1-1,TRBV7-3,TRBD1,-,CASSHRGPLTEAFF,TGTGCCAGCAGCCACAGGGGCCCCCTCACTGAAGCTTTCTTT
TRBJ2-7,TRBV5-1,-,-,CASSSGSGDEQYF,TGCGCCAGCAGTTCCGGATCGGGGGACGAGCAGTACTTC
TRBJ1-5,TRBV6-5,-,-,CASSSGRGVSNQPQHF,TGTGCCAGCAGTTCCGGACGGGGAGTTAGCAATCAGCCCCAGCATTTT